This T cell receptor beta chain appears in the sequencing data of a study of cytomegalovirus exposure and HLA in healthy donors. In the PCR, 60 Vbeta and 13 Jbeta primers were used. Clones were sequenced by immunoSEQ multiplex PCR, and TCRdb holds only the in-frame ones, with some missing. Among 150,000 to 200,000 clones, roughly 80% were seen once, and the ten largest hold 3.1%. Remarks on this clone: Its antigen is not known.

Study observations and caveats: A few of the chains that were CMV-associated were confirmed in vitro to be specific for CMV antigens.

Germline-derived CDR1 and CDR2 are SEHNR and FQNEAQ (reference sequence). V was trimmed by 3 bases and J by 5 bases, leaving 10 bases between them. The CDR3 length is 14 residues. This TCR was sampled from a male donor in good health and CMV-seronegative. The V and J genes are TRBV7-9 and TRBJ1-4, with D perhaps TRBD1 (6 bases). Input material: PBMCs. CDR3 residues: CASSFLGQNEKLFF. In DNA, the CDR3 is TGTGCCAGCAGCTTTCTAGGACAGAATGAAAAACTGTTTTTT.